This T cell receptor (beta chain) derives from a study of CD8 T cells in Susac syndrome. Whole-study findings and limits: As the study acknowledged, the number of individuals in its TCR sequencing and HLA analysis was relatively small.

The germline CDR1 and CDR2 sequences are DFQATT and SNEGSKA (reference sequence). The CDR3 sequence is 17 residues long. With 0 bases clipped from V and 0 bases from J, the junction kept 7 bases outside the gene matches. CD8+ and CD4+ T cells from blood underwent TCR beta sequencing, which was carried out in a high-throughput format. RNA, at 0.5 to 1 ug, was reverse transcribed with random hexamers. Amplification of TCR beta CDR3 used immunoSEQ multiplex PCR across 54 Vbeta and 13 Jbeta. One entry per CDR3 protein, called by TCRdb with MiXCR from the immunoSEQ multiplex PCR reads. The sample has 95,000 to 150,000 distinct CDR3 sequences, approximately 96% seen once. Details on this clonotype: The antigen remains unidentified.

Input material: CD4+ T cells from PBMCs. The receptor's source is a human donor in good health. J is TRBJ1-3 and V is TRBV20-1; the match to TRBD1 covers 8 bases. The CDR3 region is CSARDATGASSGNTIYF. Here the CDR3 DNA reads TGCAGTGCTAGAGACGCGACAGGGGCGAGCTCTGGAAACACCATATATTTT.